These 18 T cell receptor beta chains share one sample of origin, sequenced in a study of cytomegalovirus exposure and HLA in healthy donors. The study ran its PCR with 60 Vbeta and 13 Jbeta primers. Sequencing used immunoSEQ multiplex PCR; TCRdb keeps in-frame clones, though not all of them. The repertoire holds about 140,000 clones, over 60% seen once, with around 1.3% in the top ten. Sequenced: PBMCs. These receptor sequences come from a male donor in good health and CMV-seropositive.

The chain recombines TRBV7-9 with TRBJ1-1; D remains unclear. V lost 1 base, J lost 0 bases, and 6 bases lay in between. The germline V gene has CDR1 SEHNR and CDR2 FQNEAQ (reference sequence). This CDR3 is 14 amino acids long. DNA of the CDR3: TGTGCCAGCAGCTTAGGTACTCTGAACACTGAAGCTTTCTTT. Translation gives CASSLGTLNTEAFF.

The rearrangement uses TRBV13 and TRBJ2-1, with 10 bases lining up with TRBD2. Germline CDR1 PRHDT, CDR2 FYEKMQ (reference sequence). The CDR3 consists of 16 residues. Losses at the gene ends were 1 base for V and 7 bases for J; bases not matched to a gene: 7. In DNA form, the CDR3 reads TGTGCCAGCAGCTTAGCGCCCAGCGGGAGGGAAAATGAGCAGTTCTTC. It specifies CASSLAPSGRENEQFF.

The chain couples TRBV9 to TRBJ2-3, with 7 bases fitting TRBD1. With V trimmed by 2 bases and J by 2 bases, 11 bases remained unmatched. From germline, CDR1 is SGDLS and CDR2 YYNGEE. This CDR3 has 17 amino acids. Here the CDR3 reads CASSVNPGQTNTDTQYF. The CDR3 DNA sequence: TGTGCCAGCAGCGTGAATCCGGGACAGACTAACACAGATACGCAGTATTTT.

The chain links TRBV18 to TRBJ2-2; D perhaps matches TRBD1 (6 bases). V lost 3 bases, J lost 6 bases, and 14 bases lay in between. The CDR3 is made up of 15 amino acids. Germline V gene sequence: CDR1 KGHSH, CDR2 LQKENI. The CDR3 region is CASSPHREYSGELFF. In DNA, the CDR3 is TGTGCCAGCTCACCGCACAGGGAGTATTCCGGGGAGCTGTTTTTT. Based on the CDR3 plus reference TRBV18 and TRBJ2-2, the full variable domain is NAGVMQNPRHLVRRRGQEARLRCSPMKGHSHVYWYRQLPEEGLKFMVYLQKENIIDESGMPKERFSAEFPKEGPSILRIQQVVRGDSAAYFCASSPHREYSGELFFGEGSRLTVL.

The rearrangement uses TRBV5-1 and TRBJ1-5; 8 bases align to TRBD1. Germline values: CDR1 SGHRS, CDR2 YFSETQ. The CDR3 spans 13 residues. V shed 3 bases, J shed 7 bases, and the junction held 3 bases outside the gene matches. The CDR3 loop reads CASSSTGEQPQHF. The DNA for the CDR3 is TGCGCCAGCAGCTCGACAGGGGAGCAGCCCCAGCATTTT.

This clone has just one count. V gene TRBV11-3 combines with J gene TRBJ2-1, with 8 positions matching TRBD2. This CDR3 is built from 14 residues. Per germline, CDR1 SGHNT and CDR2 YENEEA. V dropped 5 bases and J dropped 9; count of bases not matched to a gene: 9. CDR3: CASSPGLEEGEQFF. CDR3 nucleotide sequence: TGTGCCAGCAGCCCGGGACTAGAAGAGGGTGAGCAGTTCTTC.

Only one count was recorded for this clone. The chain carries TRBV2 and TRBJ1-2, with 9 bases aligning to TRBD1. Germline V gives CDR1 SNHLY, CDR2 FYNNEI. CDR3 length equals 14 residues. Unmatched junction bases numbered 6, after V lost 5 bases and J lost 5 bases. As DNA, the CDR3 is TGTGCCAGCAGTACCTCCGGGACAGGGTATGGCTACACCTTC. Translated: CASSTSGTGYGYTF.

The gene calls are TRBV28 and TRBJ1-1, with D hard to call. Trimming stripped 2 bases from V and 2 bases from J, with 9 bases between. CDR1 is MDHEN and CDR2 is SYDVKM in the germline V gene. The length of the CDR3 is 14 residues. The DNA of the CDR3 is TGTGCCAGCAGTTTAGGCTCCCGAAACACTGAAGCTTTCTTT. Its translation: CASSLGSRNTEAFF.

This chain uses TRBV18 with TRBJ1-2, with D maybe TRBD1 (5 bases). This CDR3 has 13 residues. Per germline, CDR1 KGHSH and CDR2 LQKENI. With 3 bases removed from V and 7 bases from J, the gap between germline ends came to 12 bases. This CDR3 reads CASSPPRGVGYTF. DNA for the CDR3: TGTGCCAGCTCACCCCCTCGGGGGGTTGGCTACACCTTC.

The rearrangement uses TRBV6-6 and TRBJ1-1; 7 bases align to TRBD1. J lost 11 bases, V lost 2 bases, and 11 bases had no gene match. The CDR3 totals 14 residues. Looked up from germline, CDR1 is MNHNY and CDR2 is SVGAGI (reference sequence). The CDR3 sequence is CASSYTRTGNEAFF. DNA for the CDR3: TGTGCCAGCAGTTACACTAGGACAGGCAATGAGGCTTTCTTT.

V usage is TRBV5-5 and J usage is TRBJ1-5; 8 positions agree with TRBD1. V shed 3 bases and J 2 bases; nucleotides not matched to a gene: 1. The CDR3 is 14 amino acids. Germline V gene data show CDR1 as SGHKS and CDR2 as YYEKEE (reference sequence). This CDR3 is CASSSGQGNQPQHF. In DNA form, the CDR3 reads TGTGCCAGCAGCTCGGGACAGGGCAATCAGCCCCAGCATTTT.

CDR3 protein: CASSDGFFVSGLYEQYF. In DNA, the CDR3 is TGTGCCAGCAGTGATGGGTTTTTTGTGAGCGGGTTGTACGAGCAGTACTTC. V gene TRBV2 combines with J gene TRBJ2-7; tentatively, D is TRBD2 (6 bases). With 3 bases removed from V and 4 bases from J, the gap between germline ends came to 22 bases. Germline CDR1 SNHLY, CDR2 FYNNEI. The CDR3 loop spans 17 amino acids.

The chain recombines TRBV7-8 with TRBJ2-7; 7 nucleotides match TRBD1. Germline V gene lookup returns CDR1 SGHVS and CDR2 FQNEAQ. The CDR3 loop spans 13 amino acids. V was clipped by 1 base and J by 6 bases; unmatched bases: 3. The CDR3 here is CASSLEYRGEQYF. The DNA for the CDR3 is TGTGCCAGCAGCTTAGAGTACAGGGGCGAGCAGTACTTC.

The chain couples TRBV5-5 to TRBJ1-6, with a possible D match to TRBD1 (6 bases). V lost 3 bases to trimming and J lost 6 bases, with 10 bases between them. The CDR3 is 14 residues long. Germline CDR1 is SGHKS and CDR2 is YYEKEE (reference sequence). CDR3 bases: TGTGCCAGCAGCTGGACAGACTTTAATTCACCCCTCCACTTT. Translating it yields CASSWTDFNSPLHF.

In regard to this clone: One end of the junction does not line up with germline, which may come from a read error. The chain carries TRBV7-9 and TRBJ2-1, with TRBD2 matching 15 bases. The germline gives CDR1 SEHNR, CDR2 FQNEAQ (reference sequence). This CDR3 contains 19 residues. The CDR3 loop reads CSSSLTGLAGGYSYNEQFF. The DNA for the CDR3 is TGTTCCAGCAGCTTAACGGGACTAGCGGGGGGTTACTCCTACAATGAGCAGTTCTTC.

About this clone itself: An end of the junction differs from the germline gene, which may be a read error. CDR3 amino acids: CASSLRQGVYNEQFF. The CDR3 DNA reads TGTGCTAGCAGCTTACGACAGGGGGTTTACAATGAGCAGTTCTTC. The rearrangement joins TRBV7-7 to TRBJ2-1, with TRBD1 matching 9 bases. The CDR3 has 15 residues. Germline CDR1 and CDR2: SSHAT and FNYEAQ (reference sequence).

The gene calls are TRBV7-2 and TRBJ2-7; 7 bases map to TRBD2. Germline V gene lookup returns CDR1 SGHTA and CDR2 FQGNSA. The V and J ends lost 1 base and 2 bases, in that order; junction bases with no gene match: 8. The CDR3 has 16 residues. DNA of the CDR3: TGTGCCAGCAGCTTAGTTTACGGGGGGTCTACCTACGAGCAGTACTTC. Residues: CASSLVYGGSTYEQYF. The entire variable domain, with the rest obtained from reference TRBV7-2 and TRBJ2-7, is as follows: GAGVSQSPSNKVTEKGKDVELRCDPISGHTALYWYRQSLGQGLEFLIYFQGNSAPDKSGLPSDRFSAERTGGSVSTLTIQRTQQEDSAVYLCASSLVYGGSTYEQYFGPGTRLTVT.

This clone was picked up one time. Written as DNA, the CDR3 is TGTGCCAGCTCACCCAATCAGGACAGGGAGTTATACGAGCAGTACTTC. It specifies CASSPNQDRELYEQYF. The chain has TRBV18 and TRBJ2-7; TRBD1 agrees at 8 bases. Germline assignment: CDR1 KGHSH and CDR2 LQKENI. The CDR3 has 16 amino acids. V was pared by 3 bases and J by 4 bases, with 11 bases of the junction left unmatched.